These 21 T cell receptor beta chains were all obtained from the same sample, sequenced in a study of CD8+ T cells in alopecia areata. Investigators isolated RNA and reverse transcribed it into cDNA to act as the sequencing template. Sequenced by immunoSEQ multiplex PCR; TCRdb stores in-frame clones only, minus some. The sample carries about 200,000 clones, 58% recorded once. The sample's treatment: oral pan-JAK inhibitor, 5-10 mg twice daily. The source was CD4+ T cells sorted from blood, collected at week 24, from a patient treated with tofacitinib. All receptors derive from a human donor with alopecia areata.

This clone occurred many times. This sequence joins TRBV2 and TRBJ1-2; D possibly corresponds to TRBD1 (5 bases). Per germline, CDR1 SNHLY and CDR2 FYNNEI. V lost 6 bases to trimming and J lost 4 bases, with 15 bases between them. The CDR3 spans 14 residues. The CDR3 sequence: CASRPGTGGYGYTF. CDR3 nucleotide sequence: TGTGCCAGCAGGCCCGGGACGGGTGGCTATGGCTACACCTTC.

The chain couples TRBV4-1 to TRBJ1-2, with D perhaps TRBD1 (6 bases). Germline CDR1 and CDR2: MGHRA and YSYEKL. The V and J ends lost 1 base and 3 bases respectively, with 12 bases between them. The CDR3 loop spans 15 amino acids. For the CDR3, the DNA is TGCGCCAGCAGCCAAGTGGGCCAGGGGTACTATGGCTACACCTTC. This encodes CASSQVGQGYYGYTF.

The sample holds a few counts of this clone. This rearrangement joins TRBV4-1 to TRBJ2-4; possibly TRBD1 for D (5 bases). The CDR3 length is 13 residues. The V and J ends lost 2 bases and 5 bases respectively, with 7 bases between them. Germline CDR1 reads MGHRA; CDR2 reads YSYEKL. This chain's CDR3 is CASSQIGENIQYF. CDR3 DNA sequence: TGCGCCAGCAGCCAAATAGGGGAAAACATTCAGTACTTC.

The CDR3 protein is CASSREGEFGPEAFF. In DNA form, the CDR3 reads TGCGCCAGCAGTCGGGAGGGCGAGTTTGGTCCTGAAGCTTTCTTT. The rearrangement links TRBV23-1 to TRBJ1-1; D gene unclear. TRBV23-1 is reported as an ORF; its role is uncertain. The CDR3 loop spans 15 amino acids. V dropped 4 bases and J dropped 6 bases, with 18 bases sitting between them.

The rearrangement links TRBV5-1 to TRBJ1-6; D gene unclear. Between the trimmed V and J ends, which lost 0 bases and 8 bases, there was a span of 12 bases. The germline V gene has CDR1 SGHRS and CDR2 YFSETQ. CDR3 length: 15 amino acids. In nucleotides, the CDR3 is TGCGCCAGCAGCTTGGGAACCGATACAGATTCACCCCTCCACTTT. It specifies CASSLGTDTDSPLHF.

This clone was seen a single time. J is TRBJ2-5 and V is TRBV25-1; D unclear. Germline V lookup: CDR1 MGHDK, CDR2 SYGVNS. The CDR3 spans 13 residues. The V end lost 7 bases, the J end lost 0 bases, and 9 bases lay between the germline ends. The CDR3 nucleotides read TGTGCCAGCAAGGGTGACTACCAAGAGACCCAGTACTTC. This translates into CASKGDYQETQYF.

Only one count was recorded for this clone. This chain links TRBV27 with TRBJ1-1, with 7 bases lining up with TRBD1. The V and J ends lost 4 bases and 4 bases, in that order; junction bases with no gene match: 6. This CDR3 is 14 amino acids long. Germline CDR1 reads MNHEY; CDR2 reads SMNVEV (reference sequence). This CDR3 is CASSSRGLGTEAFF. The CDR3 DNA reads TGTGCCAGCAGTTCCAGGGGGTTGGGCACTGAAGCTTTCTTT.

This chain links TRBV7-6 with TRBJ1-5; the D is unclear. Germline V gene lookup returns CDR1 SGHVS and CDR2 FNYEAQ. This CDR3 has 12 amino acids. Trimming removed 2 bases from V and 5 bases from J, with 4 bases in between. The CDR3 nucleotides read TGTGCCAGCAGCTTACCGGATCAGCCCCAGCATTTT. Amino acid sequence: CASSLPDQPQHF.

This chain connects TRBV5-1 to TRBJ1-1, with a tentative D call TRBD1 (5 bases). The V end lost 2 bases, the J end lost 0 bases, and 8 bases lay between the germline ends. CDR1 is SGHRS and CDR2 is YFSETQ in the germline V gene. The CDR3 is made up of 14 amino acids. For the CDR3, the DNA is TGCGCCAGCAGCTTTGGGGGGATGAACACTGAAGCTTTCTTT. It codes for CASSFGGMNTEAFF.

The rearrangement uses TRBV4-3 and TRBJ2-1; D remains unclear. The CDR3 is made up of 13 amino acids. CDR1 is LGHNA, CDR2 YSLEER, per germline. Trimming left V 0 bases short and J 7 bases short, with 7 bases between. The CDR3 sequence: CASSQEPRNEQFF. In DNA form, the CDR3 reads TGCGCCAGCAGCCAAGAACCCAGAAATGAGCAGTTCTTC.

The chain is built from TRBV7-2 and TRBJ2-1, with D maybe TRBD1 (6 bases). The CDR3 extends over 14 amino acids. V was pared by 4 bases and J by 7 bases, with 14 bases between. CDR1 is SGHTA and CDR2 is FQGNSA in the germline V gene. In DNA form, the CDR3 reads TGTGCCAGCAGCTATCGCAGGGACACGAATGAGCAGTTCTTC. It yields the protein CASSYRRDTNEQFF.

The chain couples TRBV29-1 to TRBJ1-5, with D uncertain. CDR1 SQVTM and CDR2 ANQGSEA come from the germline V gene. Deletions cut 1 base from V and 11 bases from J, with 12 bases between. This CDR3 has 12 amino acids. The CDR3 DNA reads as TGCAGCGTTGAAGTTGTGGGAAAGGCCCAGCATTTT. This sequence encodes CSVEVVGKAQHF. Supplemented by reference TRBV29-1 and TRBJ1-5, the full variable domain reads SAVISQKPSRDICQRGTSLTIQCQVDSQVTMMFWYRQQPGQSLTLIATANQGSEATYESGFVIDKFPISRPNLTFSTLTVSNMSPEDSSIYLCSVEVVGKAQHFGDGTRLSIL.

Only a few counts were recorded for this clone. V and J are TRBV28 and TRBJ2-3; D is undetermined. In germline, CDR1 is MDHEN, CDR2 SYDVKM. This CDR3 is built from 13 residues. V was trimmed by 6 bases and J by 0 bases, leaving 7 bases between them. The CDR3, as DNA: TGTGCCAGCAGACCTGGTAGCACAGATACGCAGTATTTT. It is translated as CASRPGSTDTQYF.

The chain uses TRBV30 and TRBJ2-3; no reliable D call. V lost 0 bases, J lost 5 bases, and 12 bases lay in between. This CDR3 has 14 residues. Per germline, CDR1 GTSNPN and CDR2 SVGIG (reference sequence). The CDR3 is CAWSVGRQRDTQYF. CDR3 nucleotides: TGTGCCTGGAGTGTAGGCCGGCAGCGAGATACGCAGTATTTT.

V usage is TRBV30 and J usage is TRBJ1-1; D gene unclear. CDR1 is GTSNPN and CDR2 is SVGIG in the germline V gene (reference sequence). V gave up 0 bases and J gave up 0 bases, with 5 bases separating them. CDR3 length: 13 residues. CDR3 protein: CAWSVQMNTEAFF. The CDR3 DNA sequence: TGTGCCTGGAGTGTCCAGATGAACACTGAAGCTTTCTTT.

The rearrangement links TRBV2 to TRBJ2-5, with 7 bases identical to TRBD1. Germline V lookup: CDR1 SNHLY, CDR2 FYNNEI. J lost 2 bases, V lost 4 bases, and 4 bases had no gene match. The CDR3 extends over 14 amino acids. CDR3 sequence: CASSVGTVQETQYF. For the CDR3, the DNA is TGTGCCAGCAGTGTTGGGACAGTACAAGAGACCCAGTACTTC.

The V call is TRBV4-1, the J call TRBJ2-2, with a possible D match to TRBD2 (6 bases). Germline V gene data show CDR1 as MGHRA and CDR2 as YSYEKL. CDR3 length: 13 amino acids. V lost 10 bases and J 6 bases, leaving 15 bases between the germline ends. The CDR3 reads CANNQRRAGELFF. CDR3 DNA: TGCGCCAACAATCAGAGGAGGGCCGGGGAGCTGTTTTTT.

This clone was counted between two and nine times. This rearrangement joins TRBV28 to TRBJ1-1, with unresolved D. The CDR3 consists of 15 residues. V lost 8 bases, J lost 1 base, and 17 bases lay in between. Germline CDR1 reads MDHEN; CDR2 reads SYDVKM. CDR3 amino acids: CASSLGGFANTEAFF. The CDR3 coding sequence is TGTGCCAGCTCCCTCGGTGGCTTCGCGAACACTGAAGCTTTCTTT.

The rearrangement uses TRBV28 and TRBJ2-7; D is uncertain. Trimming removed 4 bases from V and 3 bases from J, with 4 bases in between. Germline CDR1 reads MDHEN; CDR2 reads SYDVKM. CDR3 size: 11 residues. CDR3 in amino acids: CASSSYYEQYF. DNA for the CDR3: TGTGCCAGCAGTTCCTACTACGAGCAGTACTTC.

The chain carries TRBV9 and TRBJ1-2; D gene unclear. V lost 3 bases and J 0 bases, leaving 3 bases between the germline ends. This CDR3 comprises 12 residues. The germline gives CDR1 SGDLS, CDR2 YYNGEE. As DNA, the CDR3 is TGTGCCAGCAGCGAGACTAACTATGGCTACACCTTC. It codes for CASSETNYGYTF.

V and J are TRBV25-1 and TRBJ2-3; weak D call: TRBD2 (5 bases). The CDR3 contains 11 residues. Looked up from germline, CDR1 is MGHDK and CDR2 is SYGVNS. Trimming stripped 5 bases from V and 5 bases from J, with 5 bases between. The CDR3 DNA reads TGTGCCAGCAGTCGGGGAGATACGCAGTATTTT. Amino acid sequence: CASSRGDTQYF.